The T cell receptor beta chain under discussion was sequenced for a study of regulatory T cells in long-lasting Graves disease. Study conclusions and caveats: Persistent Graves' patients showed less TCR diversity than newly diagnosed patients showed.

This clonotype was counted ten times or more. Its antigen remains unidentified. The TCR beta library used iRepertoire HTBI primers with Arm-PCR amplification of CDR3. MiXCR, run by TCRdb on the multiplex PCR reads, gives a single entry per CDR3 protein. The sample carries more than 450,000 distinct CDR3 sequences, under 20% recorded once. Time point here: newly diagnosed GD, antithyroid drugs for less than 3 months. Construction of the TCR library relied on RNA isolated from PBMCs. The same data also contributed to another study, on T cells in Graves' hyperthyroidism and ophthalmopathy. As that study records: Together with thyroid ultrasound, orbital computed tomography, serum thyroxine and TRAb, clinical symptoms were used for diagnoses. A 13 V-J signature model discriminated ophthalmopathy versus stable hyperthyroidism.

This specimen consisted of peripheral blood mononuclear cells (PBMCs), obtained at new diagnosis, from a patient treated with antithyroid drugs. This sequence originates from a man in his forties with Graves disease.

CDR3 region: CASSSEAGGPTDTQYF. The CDR3 DNA is TGTGCCAGCAGCTCAGAAGCGGGAGGGCCGACAGATACGCAGTATTTT. The chain carries TRBV7-9 and TRBJ2-3; 10 bases align to TRBD2. CDR3 length equals 16 residues. Germline V gene lookup returns CDR1 SEHNR and CDR2 FQNEAQ (reference sequence). V lost 4 bases, J lost 3 bases, and 7 bases stayed unmatched. Based on the CDR3 plus reference TRBV7-9 and TRBJ2-3, the full variable domain is DTGVSQNPRHKITKRGQNVTFRCDPISEHNRLYWYRQTLGQGPEFLTYFQNEAQLEKSRLLSDRFSAERPKGSFSTLEIQRTEQGDSAMYLCASSSEAGGPTDTQYFGPGTRLTVL.